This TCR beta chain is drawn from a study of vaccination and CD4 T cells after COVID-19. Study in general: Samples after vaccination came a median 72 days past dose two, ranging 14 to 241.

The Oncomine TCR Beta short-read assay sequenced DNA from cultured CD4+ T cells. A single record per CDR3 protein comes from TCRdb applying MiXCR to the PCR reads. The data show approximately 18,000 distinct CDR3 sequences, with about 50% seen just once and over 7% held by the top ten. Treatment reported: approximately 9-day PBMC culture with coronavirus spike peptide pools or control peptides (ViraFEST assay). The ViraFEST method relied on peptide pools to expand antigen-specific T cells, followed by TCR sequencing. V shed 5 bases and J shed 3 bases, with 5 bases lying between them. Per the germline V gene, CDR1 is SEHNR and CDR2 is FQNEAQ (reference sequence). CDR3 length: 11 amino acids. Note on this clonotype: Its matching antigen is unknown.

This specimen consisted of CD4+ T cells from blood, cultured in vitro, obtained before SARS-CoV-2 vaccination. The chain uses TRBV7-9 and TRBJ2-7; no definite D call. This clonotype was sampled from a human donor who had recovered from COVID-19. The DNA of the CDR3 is TGTGCCAGCAGCACCCTCTACGAGCAGTACTTC. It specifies CASSTLYEQYF.